Detailed here is one T cell receptor beta chain. Its antigen remains unidentified. One base away there is no much larger clone; base qualities are not given. This sample stems from a study of cytomegalovirus exposure and HLA in healthy donors listed by TCRdb under 2017. For the study in its entirety: In an earlier analysis of approximately 500 of the donors, around 300 Gb of sequence data and some 100 million unique TCR beta sequences from roughly 200 million T cells were reported. Typing coverage varied by locus: roughly 620-630 donors for A, B, C, DRB1 and DQB1; more than 500 for DQA1; nearly 610 for DPA1; approximately 490 for DPB1. An earlier analysis of around 640 of the donors used high-throughput TCR beta sequencing to judge whether each TCR beta V gene segment behaved as functional or pseudogenic. On average, about 240,000 unique TCR beta nucleotide sequences were sequenced per donor among some 430 genotyped donors of the cohort, with approximately 18% of those sequences being non-productive. Of the 300 to 400 genotyped donors, roughly 80% fell in the genetic ancestry cluster associated with self-reported Caucasian donors. A separate validation cohort of approximately 120 different subjects was used in addition to the 666-subject first cohort. To predict cytomegalovirus infection status, the study brought together high-throughput TCR immunosequencing, statistical association of individual TCRs with disease status, and machine learning. Roughly five DR-DQ haplotypes were treated as single units for association and clustering because of strong linkage in the cohort. A later analysis re-analyzed previously published TCR beta repertoires from 660 or so donors and added high-resolution HLA genotyping to study TCR occurrence patterns. In a later genetic analysis, genome-wide SNP genotypes for about 55% of the roughly 670 donors were used, and that subset was treated as a discovery cohort. Both class I and class II loci were covered by HLA typing, at four-digit resolution. The study profiled the T cell repertoires of approximately 700 subjects by immunosequencing and related them to cytomegalovirus serostatus. An early release that covered fewer than 750 HLA-typed donors contained 300 to 350 gigabases of sequencing data and tens of millions of unique TCR sequences. Alongside the repertoire data, information on donor age, sex, ethnicity and CMV serostatus was compiled. The study aimed to test whether cataloging public T cell receptors could reveal signatures of past pathogen exposure. All discovery cohort repertoires had been generated using a single sequencing platform. In the later analysis, no new phenotypic data were used to find candidate immune exposures; instead, reliance was placed on TCR beta sequences and their occurrence across donors. General findings and caveats noted by the study authors: A further reported finding was that TCR beta sequences accurately predicted the HLA-A and HLA-B alleles for most subjects in the first cohort. The classifier was reported to diagnose cytomegalovirus status with high specificity and sensitivity in both the original cohort and the validation cohort. Compared with equally common non-associated chains, HLA-associated TCR beta chains in a later analysis were more clonally expanded and had lower generation probabilities. Most TCR sequences were observed very rarely across donors, whereas some public TCRs were present in many individuals. The earlier analysis of 450 to 700 of the donors excluded roughly 16 rarely observed V segments, including chromosome 9 orphons, because counts were too low. Presence/absence analyses assumed roughly uniform sequencing depth across donors, an assumption that may not hold. Strong co-occurrence of HLA alleles, especially DR and DQ, made assigning TCR associations to individual alleles difficult. A later analysis found that TCR association rates varied across HLA loci, with DRB1 alleles showing the most associated TCRs and HLA-C alleles the fewest. The 87-base-pair reads could not distinguish some IMGT-functional V segments, including TRBV6-2 and TRBV6-3, so those segments were excluded. An earlier analysis of approximately 570 of the donors showed that most TCR beta V segments appeared in productive rearrangements either about 87% or about 30% of the time, which broadly matched IMGT annotations. The only immune exposure information available for the cohort was CMV serostatus. Linkage disequilibrium might explain the correlated functional status among segregating V segments, but an unknown experimental factor could not be excluded. Because HLA typing was unavailable for some donors at each locus, only the typed subset was used in association tests. A later analysis found that most CMV-associated TCR beta chains appeared HLA-restricted, with HLA associations seemingly driven largely by CMV exposure. Compared with the approximately 670-donor mean, donors in an Asian-associated ancestry cluster had fewer N-insertions in productive TCRs, according to a later genetic analysis. A later genetic analysis associated a missense DCLRE1C variant with V-gene and J-gene trimming of TCR beta chains, and an independent cohort replicated the association. A total of roughly 160 TCR beta chains were listed by the study as associated with cytomegalovirus. Specific HLA alleles were associated with roughly 17,000 TCR beta sequences at a false discovery rate of 0.05 in a later analysis. In vitro tests confirmed that a few of the cytomegalovirus-associated TCR beta chains recognize cytomegalovirus antigens. A cluster of highly shared sequence variants was judged likely to represent a technical artifact of the sequencing pipeline. In a later analysis, several top co-occurrence clusters were reported to appear linked to parvovirus B19, influenza, CMV and Epstein-Barr virus. In this cohort, only TCR beta chains were sequenced, and detectable features were limited by the absence of alpha or paired-chain data. The authors suggested that the approach could potentially be extended to other disease states and immunological phenotypes.

The cohort was made up of around 720 healthy bone marrow donors. Cohort members were all nominally healthy when sampled, although unrecorded immune exposures were likely present. The donor was CMV seronegative and belonged to the group of over 350 seronegative cohort members. A peripheral blood sample was provided by each donor, and peripheral blood mononuclear cells were used for TCR beta sequencing. Genomic DNA was extracted from the blood cell samples with the Qiagen DNeasy Blood Extraction Kit. CDR1 is given as GTSNPN and CDR2 as SVGIG, both from the germline V gene (reference sequence). Including the terminal cysteine and phenylalanine, the CDR3 comprises 14 residues. The entry retains the CDR3 DNA only, 42 bases that are in frame from base 1. V loses 5 bases at its end and J loses 6 bases; junction bases beyond the gene matches: 10. Libraries were made using the immunoSEQ multiplex PCR assay. The multiplex PCR relied on a mix of 60 forward primers for TCR Vbeta segments and 13 reverse primers for TCR Jbeta segments. The CDR3 region of rearranged TCR beta genes was amplified from genomic DNA with a multiplex PCR assay. The amplified TCR beta libraries were sequenced on the Illumina HiSeq System as 87-base-pair reads. The original pipeline was this. In a later analysis, 77 million or so unique TCR beta chains were counted across the roughly 700 repertoires, and around 11 million of these chains were shared by at least two donors. Raw reads were error-corrected and collapsed into unique sequences with a nearest-neighbor algorithm that merged closely related sequences to remove PCR and sequencing errors. CDR3 sequences were aligned to IMGT reference sequences to assign V, D and J gene segments. Each retained sequence needed at least a six-nucleotide match to both a V gene segment and a J gene segment. Rearrangements were classified as productive when the CDR3 lacked stop codons and remained in frame with V and J, and all other rearrangements were classified as non-productive. CDR3 was defined according to IMGT convention as the region running from the second conserved V-encoded cysteine to the conserved J-encoded phenylalanine. The earlier analysis of fewer than 700 of the donors excluded sequences that lacked an unambiguous match to a single V gene segment. An earlier analysis of about 600 of the donors called V segments functional above 56.7% productive rearrangements and segregating when the between-donor standard deviation exceeded 5%. A statistical classification framework was built for diagnosing cytomegalovirus status from the catalog of TCR beta chain sequences. In a later analysis, V and J genes were assigned by comparing TCR nucleotide sequences against IMGT/GENE-DB human TR gene sequences. A later analysis assigned CDR3 sequences and most-parsimonious VDJ recombination scenarios with the TCRdist pipeline. In a later analysis, each TCR beta chain was defined by its CDR3 amino acid sequence together with its V-gene family, and reads without a unique V-gene family were excluded. As a way to deal with suspected cross-contamination and a sequencing artifact, a later analysis dropped over 550 nucleotide sequences that were highly shared and had low generation probability. In a later analysis, a clonal expansion index was calculated for each public chain from normalized within-repertoire ranks of inferred template counts. In a later analysis, generation probabilities were computed with a VDJ recombination model fitted to out-of-frame rearrangements, and the resulting probabilities were checked against IGoR. A later analysis scored TCR-TCR, TCR-HLA and TCR-CMV co-occurrence with hypergeometric tests, applying a repertoire-size bias correction to TCR pairs. False discovery rates were estimated in a later analysis by permuting HLA or CMV assignments 20 times. In a later analysis, co-occurring TCRs were grouped using DBSCAN, and TCRdist sequence similarity was added for clustering within HLA-allele-positive subsets. For co-occurrence clustering, repertoires with fewer than 30,000 or more than 120,000 public chains were excluded, along with four or five repertoires with anomalous nucleotide sharing. TCRdb holds this immuneACCESS table with in-frame rearrangements only. Some clones are missing; in checked studies, unresolved V genes explain under half, and the rest has no known cause. V and J calls and clone size are those listed in that table; D and trimming were worked out from the DNA. The sample table holds 100,000 to 130,000 clones, of which 77% were seen once. The top ten constitute 4.2% of the sample.

The chain is assembled from TRBV30 and TRBJ1-2, and 9 junction bases match TRBD1. The clonotype was recovered from a male donor in good health and CMV-seronegative. The specimen was PBMCs. The base sequence is TGTGCCTGGTGGCTGGGACAGGGTGGCAATGGCTACACCTTC. It is translated as CAWWLGQGGNGYTF.